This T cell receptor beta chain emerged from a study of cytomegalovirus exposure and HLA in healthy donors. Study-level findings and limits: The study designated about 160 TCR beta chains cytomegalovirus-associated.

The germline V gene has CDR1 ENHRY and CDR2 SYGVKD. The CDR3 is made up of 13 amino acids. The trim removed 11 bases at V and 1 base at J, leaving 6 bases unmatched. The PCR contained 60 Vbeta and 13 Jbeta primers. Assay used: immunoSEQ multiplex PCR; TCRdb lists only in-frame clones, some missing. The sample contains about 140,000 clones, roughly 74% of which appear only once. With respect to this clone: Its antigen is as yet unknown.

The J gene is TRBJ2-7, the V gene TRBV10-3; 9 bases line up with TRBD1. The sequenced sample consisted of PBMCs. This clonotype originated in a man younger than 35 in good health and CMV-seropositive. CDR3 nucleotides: TGTGCCGCCTACGGGACAGGGTCCTACGAGCAGTACTTC. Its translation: CAAYGTGSYEQYF.